These 15 T cell receptor beta chains were sequenced from one sample in a study of blood T cell repertoires in COVID-19. Here immunoSEQ multiplex PCR was the method, and the copy in TCRdb shows in-frame clones only, minus some. The sample lists 50,000 to 65,000 clones; 80% to 95% were seen once. The specimen was peripheral blood. The receptors were sampled from a man aged 50 or older with acute or convalescent COVID-19.

The chain uses TRBV29-1 and TRBJ1-1, with 7 bases fitting TRBD1. The CDR3 is 15 amino acids. Germline trimming cut 7 bases from V and 3 bases from J; bases unmatched to any gene: 14. Germline values: CDR1 SQVTM, CDR2 ANQGSEA. CDR3 DNA: TGCAGCGGTGAGAATACACAGGGGCCCTACACTGAAGCTTTCTTT. Encoded protein: CSGENTQGPYTEAFF.

The rearrangement joins TRBV12-3 or TRBV12-4 to TRBJ1-5; unclear D gene. V lost 2 bases to trimming and J lost 4 bases, with 6 bases between them. The CDR3 contains 13 residues. The CDR3 here is CASSLQANQPQHF. CDR3 coding DNA: TGTGCCAGCAGTTTACAGGCGAATCAGCCCCAGCATTTT.

V and J are TRBV5-1 and TRBJ1-5; 12 bases are shared with TRBD1. Per germline, CDR1 SGHRS and CDR2 YFSETQ. V lost 3 bases, J lost 0 bases, and 7 bases stayed unmatched. The CDR3 has 18 residues. CDR3 sequence: CASSSNRDRGLSNQPQHF. The CDR3 DNA is TGCGCCAGCAGCTCCAACCGGGACAGGGGGCTTAGCAATCAGCCCCAGCATTTT.

This clone was seen once. The J gene is TRBJ2-1, the V gene TRBV12-3 or TRBV12-4; possible D gene TRBD2, 6 bases. The CDR3 runs to 13 residues. The ends were cut back, 6 bases at V and 7 bases at J, with 13 bases in the middle. This CDR3 is CASSRTTLNEQFF. The CDR3 bases are TGTGCCAGCAGCCGGACTACGTTGAATGAGCAGTTCTTC.

The CDR3 nucleotides are TGTGCCAGCATAACAGGGGCTTCTGGAAACACCATATATTTT. Protein product: CASITGASGNTIYF. The chain links TRBV28 to TRBJ1-3; TRBD1 matches 7 bases. With V trimmed by 7 bases and J by 1 base, 4 bases remained unmatched. This CDR3 comprises 14 residues. Germline values: CDR1 MDHEN, CDR2 SYDVKM.

V and J are TRBV5-8 and TRBJ1-1; perhaps TRBD1 as D (6 bases). CDR1 SGHTS and CDR2 YDEGEE come from the germline V gene. The V gene lost 4 bases and the J gene lost 4 bases, with 11 bases spanning the gap. The CDR3 is 13 residues long. CDR3 bases: TGTGCCAGCAGCCTCCGGACAGCCACTGAAGCTTTCTTT. It codes for CASSLRTATEAFF.

The V and J genes are TRBV29-1 and TRBJ1-2; D is uncertain. The CDR3 is 11 amino acids. CDR1 is SQVTM, CDR2 ANQGSEA, per germline. Between the trimmed V and J ends, which lost 6 bases and 8 bases, there was a span of 13 bases. CDR3 bases: TGCAGCGTGAGACTGGGAGACGGCTACACCTTC. It specifies CSVRLGDGYTF. Based on the CDR3 plus reference TRBV29-1 and TRBJ1-2, the full variable domain is SAVISQKPSRDICQRGTSLTIQCQVDSQVTMMFWYRQQPGQSLTLIATANQGSEATYESGFVIDKFPISRPNLTFSTLTVSNMSPEDSSIYLCSVRLGDGYTFGSGTRLTVV.

This rearrangement joins TRBV3-1 (or the pseudogene TRBV3-2) to TRBJ2-1; possible D gene TRBD2, 5 bases. V was trimmed by 3 bases and J by 6 bases, leaving 9 bases between them. The CDR3 length is 13 residues. From germline, CDR1 is LGHDT and CDR2 YNNKEL (reference sequence). CDR3: CASSHFEGNEQFF. CDR3 DNA sequence: TGTGCCAGCAGCCACTTCGAGGGCAATGAGCAGTTCTTC.

V usage is TRBV18 and J usage is TRBJ1-5, with 7 bases lining up with TRBD1. Trimming took 6 bases from V and 2 from J; bases not matched to a gene: 7. The CDR3 is made up of 15 amino acids. CDR1 and CDR2 from the germline V gene are KGHSH and LQKENI. The CDR3 is CASSSTGERNQPQHF. In DNA, the CDR3 is TGTGCCAGCTCTTCTACAGGGGAACGCAATCAGCCCCAGCATTTT.

J is TRBJ2-7 and V is TRBV19; 8 nucleotides match TRBD1. The J segment lost 7 bases and the V segment lost 3 bases, leaving 8 bases of the junction unmatched. The V gene's germline CDR1 is LNHDA and CDR2 SQIVND (reference sequence). The CDR3 contains 14 residues. The CDR3 loop reads CASSIGDRQVEQYF. DNA for the CDR3: TGTGCCAGTAGTATCGGGGACAGGCAGGTTGAGCAGTACTTC. The entire variable domain, with the rest obtained from reference TRBV19 and TRBJ2-7, is as follows: DGGITQSPKYLFRKEGQNVTLSCEQNLNHDAMYWYRQDPGQGLRLIYYSQIVNDFQKGDIAEGYSVSREKKESFPLTVTSAQKNPTAFYLCASSIGDRQVEQYFGPGTRLTVT.

The rearrangement joins TRBV5-1 to TRBJ1-5; 7 bases line up with TRBD1. This CDR3 spans 18 amino acids. Germline trimming cut 7 bases from V and 5 bases from J; bases unmatched to any gene: 21. Germline V gene data show CDR1 as SGHRS and CDR2 as YFSETQ. The CDR3 here is CASPKGFLQGSRDQPQHF. In DNA, the CDR3 is TGCGCCAGCCCCAAAGGTTTCTTACAGGGGAGCAGGGATCAGCCCCAGCATTTT.

V usage is TRBV21-1 and J usage is TRBJ1-1; TRBD1, the table's D call, was not compared with the DNA. TRBV21-1 is a pseudogene segment. This CDR3 has 18 residues. The CDR3 bases are TGTGCCAGCAGCAAAATCTTCGGGACAGGGGGCGGAAACACTGAAGCTTTCTTT. Protein sequence: CASSKIFGTGGGNTEAFF.

V is TRBV11-1 and J is TRBJ2-7; D possibly corresponds to TRBD1 (5 bases). Germline values: CDR1 SGHAT, CDR2 FQDESV (reference sequence). The CDR3 is 13 amino acids. The ends were cut back, 1 base at V and 3 bases at J, with 7 bases in the middle. As DNA, the CDR3 is TGTGCCAGCAGCTTAGGCAGGGTCTACGAGCAGTACTTC. Protein: CASSLGRVYEQYF.

The chain carries TRBV9 and TRBJ2-2; weak D call: TRBD2 (5 bases). CDR3 length equals 15 residues. Between the trimmed V and J ends, which lost 1 base and 5 bases, there was a span of 12 bases. From germline, CDR1 is SGDLS and CDR2 YYNGEE. The CDR3: CASSVRGLGTGELFF. The CDR3 nucleotides read TGTGCCAGCAGCGTACGAGGGCTCGGGACCGGGGAGCTGTTTTTT.

The chain couples TRBV5-6 to TRBJ2-3; 11 nucleotides agree with TRBD2. V trimming: 3 bases; J trimming: 4 bases; junction bases outside the gene matches: 13. Germline values: CDR1 SGHDT, CDR2 YYEEEE. CDR3 length equals 18 residues. CDR3 sequence (DNA): TGTGCCAGCAGCTCAACAAACATAGCGGGGGGGCCATCAGATACGCAGTATTTT. As protein: CASSSTNIAGGPSDTQYF.